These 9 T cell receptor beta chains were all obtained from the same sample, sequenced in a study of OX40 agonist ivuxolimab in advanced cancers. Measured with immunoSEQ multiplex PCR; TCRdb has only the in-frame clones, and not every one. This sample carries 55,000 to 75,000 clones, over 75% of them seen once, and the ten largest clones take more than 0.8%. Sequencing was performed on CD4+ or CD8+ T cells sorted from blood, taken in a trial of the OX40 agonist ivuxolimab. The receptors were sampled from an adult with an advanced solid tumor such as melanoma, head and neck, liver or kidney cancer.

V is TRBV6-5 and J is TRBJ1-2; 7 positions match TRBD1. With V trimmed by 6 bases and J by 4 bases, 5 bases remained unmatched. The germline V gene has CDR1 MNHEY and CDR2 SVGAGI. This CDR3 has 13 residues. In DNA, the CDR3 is TGTGCCAGCAGAAAACAGGGGCGCTATGGCTACACCTTC. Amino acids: CASRKQGRYGYTF.

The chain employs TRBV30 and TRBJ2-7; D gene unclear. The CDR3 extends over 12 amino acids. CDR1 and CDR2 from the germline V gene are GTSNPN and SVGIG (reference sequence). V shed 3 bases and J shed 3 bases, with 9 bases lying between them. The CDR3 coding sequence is TGTGCCTGGAGGGCCCTTCGCTACGAGCAGTACTTC. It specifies CAWRALRYEQYF.

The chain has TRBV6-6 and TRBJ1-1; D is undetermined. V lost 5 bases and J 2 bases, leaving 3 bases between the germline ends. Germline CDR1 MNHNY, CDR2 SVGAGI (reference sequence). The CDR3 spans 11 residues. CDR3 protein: CASSANTEAFF. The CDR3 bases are TGTGCCAGCAGTGCAAACACTGAAGCTTTCTTT.

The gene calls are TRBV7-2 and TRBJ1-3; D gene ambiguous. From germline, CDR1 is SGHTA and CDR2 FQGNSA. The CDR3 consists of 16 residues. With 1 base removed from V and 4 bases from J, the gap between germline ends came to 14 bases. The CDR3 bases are TGTGCCAGCAGCTTAGTCGTGGGAGCTTGGGGAAACACCATATATTTT. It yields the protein CASSLVVGAWGNTIYF.

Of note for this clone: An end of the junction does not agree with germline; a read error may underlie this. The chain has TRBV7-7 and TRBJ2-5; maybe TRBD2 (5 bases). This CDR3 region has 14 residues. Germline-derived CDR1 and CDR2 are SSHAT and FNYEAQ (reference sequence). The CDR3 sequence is CASSLDPGGETQYF. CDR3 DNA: TGTGCTAGCAGCCTAGACCCCGGAGGAGAGACCCAGTACTTC.

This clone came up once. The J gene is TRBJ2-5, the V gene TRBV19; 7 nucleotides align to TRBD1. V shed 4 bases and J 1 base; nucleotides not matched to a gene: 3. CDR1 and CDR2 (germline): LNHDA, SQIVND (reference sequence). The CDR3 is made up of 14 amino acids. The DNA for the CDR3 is TGTGCCAGTAGTAGGGACAGCGTCCAAGAGACCCAGTACTTC. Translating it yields CASSRDSVQETQYF.

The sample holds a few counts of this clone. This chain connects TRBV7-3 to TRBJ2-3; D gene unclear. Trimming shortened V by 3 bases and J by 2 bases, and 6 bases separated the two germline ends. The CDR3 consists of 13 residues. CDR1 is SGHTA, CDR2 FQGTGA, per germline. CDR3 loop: CASSFAITDTQYF. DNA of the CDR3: TGTGCCAGCAGCTTTGCTATCACAGATACGCAGTATTTT.

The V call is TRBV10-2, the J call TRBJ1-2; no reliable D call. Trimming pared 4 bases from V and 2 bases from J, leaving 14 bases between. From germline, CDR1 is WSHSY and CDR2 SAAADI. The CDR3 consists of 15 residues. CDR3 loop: CASSGVEGSNYGYTF. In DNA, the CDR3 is TGCGCCAGCAGTGGGGTCGAAGGATCCAACTATGGCTACACCTTC.

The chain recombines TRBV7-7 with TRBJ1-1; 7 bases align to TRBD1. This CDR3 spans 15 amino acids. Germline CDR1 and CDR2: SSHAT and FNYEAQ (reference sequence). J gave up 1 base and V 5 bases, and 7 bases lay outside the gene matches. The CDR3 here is CASSPEEGANTEAFF. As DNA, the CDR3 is TGTGCCAGCAGCCCAGAGGAGGGGGCGAACACTGAAGCTTTCTTT. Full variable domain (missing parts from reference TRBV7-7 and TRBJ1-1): GAGVSQSPRYKVTKRGQDVTLRCDPISSHATLYWYQQALGQGPEFLTYFNYEAQPDKSGLPSDRFSAERPEGSISTLTIQRTEQRDSAMYRCASSPEEGANTEAFFGQGTRLTVV.